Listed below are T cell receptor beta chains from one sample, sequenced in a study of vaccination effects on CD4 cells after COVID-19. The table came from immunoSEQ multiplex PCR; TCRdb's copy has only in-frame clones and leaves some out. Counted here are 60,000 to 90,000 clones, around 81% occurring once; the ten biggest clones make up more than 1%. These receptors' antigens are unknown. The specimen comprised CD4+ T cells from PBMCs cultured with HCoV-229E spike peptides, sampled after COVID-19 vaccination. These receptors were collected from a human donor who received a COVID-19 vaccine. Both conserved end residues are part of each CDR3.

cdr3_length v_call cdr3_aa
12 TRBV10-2 CASRTVYTEAFF
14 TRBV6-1 CASSESLRLETQYF
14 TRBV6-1 CASSDTGGDYGYTF
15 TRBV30 CAWRTSGGLNNEQFF
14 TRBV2 CASAPGQNTGELFF
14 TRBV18 CASSPGRANTEAFF
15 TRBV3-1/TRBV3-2 CASSGTGLGNQPQHF
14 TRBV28 CATAPTRNTGELFF
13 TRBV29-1 CSVDKAPIYGYTF
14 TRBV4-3 CASSPTQGTDTQYF
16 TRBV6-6 CASSRSGGSWTGELFF
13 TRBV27 CASSDSFNQPQHF
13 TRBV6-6 CASSLQVNTEAFF
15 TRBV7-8 CASSLQGGQNTEAFF
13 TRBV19 CASSRTGYNEQFF
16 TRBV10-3 CAISVTGQGPGDEQFF
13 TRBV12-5 CASGPSGTDTQYF
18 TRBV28 CASSLSGLAGDGAGELFF
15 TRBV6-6 CASSWGTSGEDTQYF
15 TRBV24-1 CATSGRTGTNQPQHF
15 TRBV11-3 CASSLGGTEGNEQFF
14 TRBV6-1 CASSEVSRHQPQHF
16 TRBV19 CASSTIPGQDNSPLHF
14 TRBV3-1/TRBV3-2 CASSRLTGAGELFF